Below, 21 T cell receptor beta chains from the same sample are listed, as sequenced in a study of T cell responses to AZD1222 COVID-19 vaccine. The repertoire was sequenced with immunoSEQ multiplex PCR; TCRdb's copy has only in-frame clones and lacks some. This table holds 85,000 to 100,000 clones, under 90% found once. The sample consisted of peripheral blood, taken on day 0 of AZD1222 vaccination. Receptors were obtained from an adult in good health.

The CDR3 region is CASSQESALSYNSPLHF. The CDR3 DNA reads as TGCGCCAGCAGCCAAGAGTCCGCTCTCTCCTATAATTCACCCCTCCACTTT. The chain has TRBV4-1 and TRBJ1-6; D gene ambiguous. The germline V and J ends were trimmed by 0 bases and 0 bases, with 9 bases remaining between them. Germline CDR1 and CDR2: MGHRA and YSYEKL. This CDR3 has 17 residues.

CDR3 loop: CASSLSNQPQHF. Written as DNA, the CDR3 is TGTGCCAGCAGCTTAAGCAATCAGCCCCAGCATTTT. The J gene is TRBJ1-5, the V gene TRBV11-2; no definite D call. Trimming shortened V by 2 bases and J by 1 base, and 0 bases separated the two germline ends. The CDR3 totals 12 residues. CDR1 SGHAT and CDR2 FQNNGV come from the germline V gene.

The V and J genes are TRBV3-1 (or the pseudogene TRBV3-2) and TRBJ1-1; D call uncertain. The CDR3 consists of 14 residues. The germline V gene has CDR1 LGHDT and CDR2 YNNKEL (reference sequence). V lost 1 base and J 0 bases, leaving 6 bases between the germline ends. The CDR3 loop reads CASSQVTMNTEAFF. The DNA for the CDR3 is TGTGCCAGCAGCCAAGTAACTATGAACACTGAAGCTTTCTTT.

This clone occurred once. The chain is built from TRBV5-8 and TRBJ1-2, with D possibly TRBD1 on 5 matching bases. V lost 1 base, J lost 4 bases, and 8 bases lay in between. Germline V gene lookup returns CDR1 SGHTS and CDR2 YDEGEE. This CDR3 has 13 amino acids. CDR3 region: CASSLSGTYGYTF. CDR3 DNA: TGTGCCAGCAGCTTGTCAGGGACCTATGGCTACACCTTC.

The V call is TRBV10-1, the J call TRBJ1-2; 9 bases line up with TRBD1. This CDR3 contains 15 residues. Germline trimming cut 6 bases from V and 2 bases from J; bases unmatched to any gene: 7. Looked up from germline, CDR1 is WNHNN and CDR2 is SYGVQD (reference sequence). CDR3 protein: CASREDRGGNYGYTF. In nucleotides, the CDR3 is TGCGCCAGCAGGGAGGACAGGGGAGGGAACTATGGCTACACCTTC.

There are a few counts of this clone. The chain recombines TRBV2 with TRBJ1-6, with D unclear. The V end lost 7 bases, the J end lost 9 bases, and 19 bases lay between the germline ends. Germline CDR1 is SNHLY and CDR2 is FYNNEI. CDR3 length equals 15 residues. CDR3 residues: CASNPQEGSSSPLHF. The CDR3 DNA is TGTGCCAGCAATCCCCAGGAAGGGTCTAGTTCACCCCTCCACTTT.

The chain couples TRBV7-3 to TRBJ2-2; D unclear. The CDR3 length is 14 residues. V was clipped by 2 bases and J by 4 bases, with 8 bases between them. Germline V gives CDR1 SGHTA, CDR2 FQGTGA. The DNA of the CDR3 is TGTGCCAGCAGCTTATCGGCGCCCACCGGGGAGCTGTTTTTT. Residues: CASSLSAPTGELFF.

The chain combines TRBV30 with TRBJ1-4; D not resolved. Trimming removed 2 bases from V and 5 bases from J, with 9 bases in between. Germline CDR1 and CDR2: GTSNPN and SVGIG (reference sequence). The CDR3 is 13 amino acids. The DNA of the CDR3 is TGTGCCTGGAGTCCCCGGAGAAATGAAAAACTGTTTTTT. Translated: CAWSPRRNEKLFF.

The chain couples TRBV19 to TRBJ2-7; 10 nucleotides line up with TRBD2. V shed 4 bases, J shed 2 bases, and the junction held 8 bases outside the gene matches. This CDR3 has 16 residues. Germline-derived CDR1 and CDR2 are LNHDA and SQIVND (reference sequence). The CDR3 DNA is TGTGCCAGTAGTACAACAGCGGGGGGGCCCCCCTACGAGCAGTACTTC. It is translated as CASSTTAGGPPYEQYF.

The chain employs TRBV10-2 and TRBJ1-1; D gene uncertain. CDR1 is WSHSY, CDR2 SAAADI, per germline. CDR3 length: 11 residues. Trimming cost V 0 bases and J 11 bases, with 7 bases left between them. This CDR3 reads CASSESTMAFF. DNA for the CDR3: TGCGCCAGCAGTGAGTCTACCATGGCTTTCTTT.

Here the CDR3 reads CASSLAQGAVGTDTQYF. The CDR3 DNA sequence: TGTGCCAGCAGCTTAGCCCAGGGAGCCGTGGGCACAGATACGCAGTATTTT. The gene calls are TRBV11-2 and TRBJ2-3; D may correspond to TRBD1 or TRBD2 (5 bases each). The CDR3 is 17 amino acids. V lost 1 base, J lost 1 base, and 15 bases lay in between. The germline CDR1 and CDR2 sequences are SGHAT and FQNNGV.

The rearrangement joins TRBV6-1 to TRBJ1-1; D may be TRBD1 (5 bases). The CDR3 has 14 amino acids. The germline V and J ends were trimmed by 0 bases and 3 bases, with 8 bases remaining between them. Germline CDR1 and CDR2: MNHNS and SASEGT. Written as DNA, the CDR3 is TGTGCCAGCAGTGAAGCGGCAGGGTACACTGAAGCTTTCTTT. Protein: CASSEAAGYTEAFF.

The chain has TRBV2 and TRBJ1-2, with 7 bases that match TRBD1. Germline values: CDR1 SNHLY, CDR2 FYNNEI. This CDR3 comprises 13 residues. V lost 7 bases and J lost 7; bases outside the gene matches: 9. The CDR3: CASTEQGKGGYTF. The CDR3 DNA is TGTGCCAGCACCGAACAGGGGAAGGGTGGCTACACCTTC.

In this sample, this clone turned up a few times. The chain links TRBV5-4 to TRBJ2-7; 9 nucleotides align to TRBD2. CDR1 and CDR2 from the germline V gene are SGHNT and YYREEE (reference sequence). The J segment lost 7 bases and the V segment lost 4 bases, leaving 15 bases of the junction unmatched. The CDR3 has 16 amino acids. The CDR3 protein is CASSSQASGARGEQYF. In nucleotides, the CDR3 is TGTGCCAGCAGCAGCCAGGCTAGCGGGGCACGGGGGGAGCAGTACTTC.

The chain has TRBV5-6 and TRBJ1-1, with 8 bases fitting TRBD1. V gave up 4 bases and J gave up 0 bases; unmatched junction bases: 2. The CDR3 is 14 residues long. Germline loops: CDR1 SGHDT, CDR2 YYEEEE. The DNA for the CDR3 is TGTGCCAGCAGCCAACAGGGGGTGAACACTGAAGCTTTCTTT. As protein: CASSQQGVNTEAFF.

The chain recombines TRBV5-1 with TRBJ2-3; 13 nucleotides align to TRBD2. In germline, CDR1 is SGHRS, CDR2 YFSETQ. Trimming took 0 bases from V and 7 from J; bases not matched to a gene: 8. The CDR3 sequence is 17 residues long. CDR3 bases: TGCGCCAGCAGCTTGGCCGGGACTAGCGGGGTAGGGAATACGCAGTATTTT. Protein product: CASSLAGTSGVGNTQYF.

V gene TRBV18 combines with J gene TRBJ2-3, with a weak D call TRBD1 (6 bases). CDR3 length: 13 amino acids. Trimming shortened V by 1 base and J by 5 bases, and 7 bases separated the two germline ends. Per the germline V gene, CDR1 is KGHSH and CDR2 is LQKENI. The CDR3 protein is CASSPRQEDTQYF. CDR3 in DNA: TGTGCCAGCTCACCACGACAGGAAGATACGCAGTATTTT.

This rearrangement joins TRBV29-1 to TRBJ1-3; D might be TRBD1 (5 bases). CDR3 length: 15 residues. V lost 2 bases and J lost 1, with 12 bases in between. The V gene's germline CDR1 is SQVTM and CDR2 ANQGSEA. DNA of the CDR3: TGCAGCGTTGAATTAGGGGATTTGTCTGGAAACACCATATATTTT. Protein product: CSVELGDLSGNTIYF.

V usage is TRBV2 and J usage is TRBJ1-1; TRBD1 agrees at 9 bases. Trimming cost V 11 bases and J 6 bases; bases outside gene matches: 4. CDR1 and CDR2 from the germline V gene are SNHLY and FYNNEI. CDR3 size: 11 residues. CDR3 sequence reads: CAGRQGAEAFF. For the CDR3, the DNA is TGTGCCGGACGACAGGGGGCTGAAGCTTTCTTT.

Remarks on this clone: This CDR3 is also generated by other DNA sequences in the sample. The rearrangement joins TRBV3-1 (or the pseudogene TRBV3-2) to TRBJ1-1, with unresolved D. The CDR3 has 12 residues. Trimming stripped 4 bases from V and 2 bases from J, with 5 bases between. Germline V gene data show CDR1 as LGHDT and CDR2 as YNNKEL (reference sequence). The CDR3 DNA follows: TGTGCCAGCAGCCGGGGAAACACTGAAGCTTTCTTT. This translates into CASSRGNTEAFF.

The rearrangement uses TRBV7-6 and TRBJ1-1; TRBD1 is a possible D gene (6 bases). Germline lookup yields CDR1 SGHVS and CDR2 FNYEAQ. This CDR3 has 13 residues. The V gene lost 5 bases and the J gene lost 5 bases, with 12 bases spanning the gap. CDR3 sequence: CASSLTGVTEAFF. The CDR3 DNA sequence: TGTGCCAGCAGCCTGACAGGTGTGACTGAAGCTTTCTTT.